Below are 22 T cell receptor beta chains sequenced from a single sample in a study of neurological immune-mediated disorders (dated 2019 in TCRdb). The library was generated by 5' RACE. Sequenced on an Illumina HiSeq 2500. The public reads were reprocessed in TCRdb via fastp at Q25 and MiXCR, keeping in-frame beta chains. All rows with the same CDR3 protein become a single entry with the most common DNA and genes. For this sample there are approximately 23,000 distinct CDR3 sequences; about 10% appear just once. Of the sample, roughly 22% is held by the ten largest clones. The sequenced sample was PBMCs. Source of these receptors: a woman aged 60 to 75 with HTLV-1-associated myelopathy (HAM/TSP).

This clonotype showed up many times. The chain has TRBV29-1 and TRBJ2-4; 10 bases are shared with TRBD2. This CDR3 contains 12 residues. V gave up 4 bases and J gave up 8 bases; unmatched junction bases: 2. Germline V CDR1 and CDR2: SQVTM, ANQGSEA. The CDR3 sequence is CSVGLAGDIQYF. CDR3 coding DNA: TGCAGCGTTGGCCTAGCGGGGGACATTCAGTACTTC. Variable domain in full (rest from reference TRBV29-1 and TRBJ2-4): SAVISQKPSRDICQRGTSLTIQCQVDSQVTMMFWYRQQPGQSLTLIATANQGSEATYESGFVIDKFPISRPNLTFSTLTVSNMSPEDSSIYLCSVGLAGDIQYFGAGTRLSVL.

This clonotype was seen repeatedly, ten times or more. The chain carries TRBV20-1 and TRBJ1-5, with a possible D match to TRBD1 (5 bases). Germline CDR1 reads DFQATT; CDR2 reads SNEGSKA (reference sequence). The CDR3 length is 14 residues. Between the trimmed V and J ends, which lost 2 bases and 5 bases, there was a span of 13 bases. The CDR3 loop is CSARPSRAHQPQHF. Written as DNA, the CDR3 is TGCAGTGCTAGACCCTCCAGGGCACATCAGCCCCAGCATTTT.

At least ten counts were recorded for this clonotype. Written as DNA, the CDR3 is TGTGCCAGCAGCTTAGCGTCAGGGGCCGTAGGGACTCCAGCCTACGAGCAGTACTTC. It yields the protein CASSLASGAVGTPAYEQYF. The chain couples TRBV7-2 to TRBJ2-7, with D possibly called TRBD1 or TRBD2 (6 bases each). Germline V CDR1 and CDR2: SGHTA, FQGNSA. V was cut by 0 bases and J by 2 bases, with 23 bases left in between. The CDR3 has 19 residues.

This clonotype has a count of ten or more. The chain couples TRBV20-1 to TRBJ2-3, with 8 bases aligning to TRBD1. Germline V lookup: CDR1 DFQATT, CDR2 SNEGSKA (reference sequence). This CDR3 is built from 16 residues. The V gene end was trimmed by 5 bases and the J gene end by 2 bases; junction bases not matched to a gene: 12. CDR3 coding DNA: TGCAGTGCTTACGACGGACAGGGCATTTCCACAGATACGCAGTATTTT. The encoded protein is CSAYDGQGISTDTQYF.

This clonotype occurred many times. The V call is TRBV12-3 or TRBV12-4, the J call TRBJ1-3, with D maybe TRBD1 (5 bases). CDR3 size: 13 residues. V lost 5 bases and J 7 bases, leaving 12 bases between the germline ends. Written as DNA, the CDR3 is TGTGCCAGCAGTCTCGGGGCCGGGAACACCATATATTTT. It is translated as CASSLGAGNTIYF.

Comment on this clonotype: A much more abundant neighbour one base away suggests this may be a read error. The CDR3 sequence: CASSGRPGTGMNTEDFF. The CDR3, as DNA: TGTGCCAGCAGTGGACGTCCCGGGACAGGTATGAACACTGAAGATTTCTTT. The chain uses TRBV6-1 and TRBJ1-1; the match to TRBD1 covers 8 bases. CDR3 length: 17 amino acids. Looked up from germline, CDR1 is MNHNS and CDR2 is SASEGT.

This clonotype was seen repeatedly, ten times or more. This chain connects TRBV10-2 to TRBJ2-5, with D perhaps TRBD2 (6 bases). The CDR3 extends over 15 amino acids. V shed 2 bases and J shed 4 bases, with 14 bases lying between them. Germline V gene data show CDR1 as WSHSY and CDR2 as SAAADI. In nucleotides, the CDR3 is TGCGCCAGCAGTGAGGTACTATTCGGGGGAGAGACCCAGTACTTC. It encodes CASSEVLFGGETQYF.

Points on this clonotype: Just one base apart from a much larger clone, this may be a read error. Here the CDR3 DNA reads TGTGCCTGGAGTTCCCCGGGACAGGGGTCCAATGAGCAGTTCTTC. Encoded protein: CAWSSPGQGSNEQFF. The gene calls are TRBV30 and TRBJ2-1; 10 bases are a match to TRBD1. The germline CDR1 and CDR2 sequences are GTSNPN and SVGIG (reference sequence). CDR3 length equals 15 residues. V lost 2 bases to trimming and J lost 6 bases; unmatched junction nucleotides: 7.

This clonotype has at least ten counts. This sequence joins TRBV29-1 and TRBJ2-5, with D unclear. This CDR3 comprises 12 residues. Germline CDR1 is SQVTM and CDR2 is ANQGSEA. The V end lost 6 bases, the J end lost 4 bases, and 12 bases lay between the germline ends. The CDR3 DNA reads as TGCAGCGTAGTTTCCCCAGGAGAGACCCAGTACTTC. Encoded protein: CSVVSPGETQYF.

This clonotype was seen a few times. The chain links TRBV7-9 to TRBJ1-2, with D possibly being TRBD1 (5 bases). The CDR3 sequence is 14 residues long. V dropped 8 bases and J dropped 2 bases, with 15 bases sitting between them. CDR1 and CDR2 (germline): SEHNR, FQNEAQ (reference sequence). The CDR3, as DNA: TGTGCCAGCCTGCCTCTGGGGCAGAACTATGGCTACACCTTC. Its protein is CASLPLGQNYGYTF.

This sequence joins TRBV9 and TRBJ2-6, with D perhaps matching TRBD2 (7 bases). CDR1 SGDLS and CDR2 YYNGEE come from the germline V gene. V lost 0 bases and J lost 4, with 14 bases in between. This CDR3 region has 17 residues. The CDR3 reads CASSVEGGGLGANVLTF. CDR3 nucleotide sequence: TGTGCCAGCAGCGTAGAGGGGGGGGGGCTCGGGGCCAACGTCCTGACTTTC.

In this sample, this clonotype turned up many times. CDR3 protein: CSARDPGSGEKLFF. The CDR3 DNA reads TGCAGTGCTAGAGATCCCGGTAGCGGTGAAAAACTGTTTTTT. The chain recombines TRBV20-1 with TRBJ1-4, with unresolved D. The CDR3 has 14 amino acids. The V and J ends lost 0 bases and 7 bases respectively, with 12 bases between them. Germline V gene sequence: CDR1 DFQATT, CDR2 SNEGSKA (reference sequence).

This clonotype was seen repeatedly, ten times or more. This chain joins TRBV5-1 and TRBJ1-1; the D gene is possibly TRBD1 (6 bases). V gave up 0 bases and J gave up 4 bases, with 7 bases separating them. The CDR3 totals 13 residues. In germline, CDR1 is SGHRS, CDR2 YFSETQ. The CDR3 DNA sequence: TGCGCCAGCAGCTTGGCGGACAGCACTGAAGCTTTCTTT. It specifies CASSLADSTEAFF.

This clonotype was counted ten times or more. The chain employs TRBV5-1 and TRBJ1-1; TRBD1 might be the D (5 bases). Germline CDR1 SGHRS, CDR2 YFSETQ. The CDR3 consists of 12 residues. Trimming pared 2 bases from V and 10 bases from J, leaving 12 bases between. The CDR3 sequence: CASSFRGLGAFF. The CDR3 region has the DNA TGCGCCAGCAGCTTCCGGGGCCTCGGAGCTTTCTTT.

At least ten counts were recorded for this clonotype. The rearrangement uses TRBV20-1 and TRBJ2-7, with 9 nucleotides matching TRBD2. This CDR3 contains 13 residues. From germline, CDR1 is DFQATT and CDR2 SNEGSKA (reference sequence). Trimming took 6 bases from V and 2 from J; bases not matched to a gene: 5. As DNA, the CDR3 is TGCAGTGCAACCGTAGCGGGAGCCTACGAGCAGTACTTC. Protein sequence: CSATVAGAYEQYF.

The sample holds many counts of this clonotype. As DNA, the CDR3 is TGTGCCAGCAGCTTGACCCTACACAGGGTCGCTGAAGCTTTCTTT. This sequence encodes CASSLTLHRVAEAFF. The chain has TRBV5-6 and TRBJ1-1, with D tentatively TRBD1 (6 bases). The CDR3 length is 15 residues. The germline V gene encodes CDR1 SGHDT and CDR2 YYEEEE. Trimming stripped 1 base from V and 6 bases from J, with 16 bases between.

The V gene is TRBV12-3 or TRBV12-4, the J gene TRBJ1-2, with D maybe TRBD1 (6 bases). V was trimmed by 8 bases and J by 5 bases, leaving 12 bases between them. This CDR3 region has 12 residues. DNA for the CDR3: TGTGCCAGCGGAACAGGGTTTTATGGCTACACCTTC. Its protein product is CASGTGFYGYTF.

This clonotype was picked up many times. CDR3 residues: CSARDRAGRGDIQYF. The CDR3 DNA reads as TGCAGTGCTAGAGATCGGGCGGGGCGAGGGGACATTCAGTACTTC. The rearrangement uses TRBV20-1 and TRBJ2-4, with D possibly being TRBD2 (6 bases). Trimming pared 0 bases from V and 8 bases from J, leaving 17 bases between. The CDR3 totals 15 residues. Per germline, CDR1 DFQATT and CDR2 SNEGSKA (reference sequence).

This clonotype was found many times. The chain has TRBV7-6 and TRBJ2-3; TRBD1 or TRBD2 may be the D gene (5 bases each). The germline V gene has CDR1 SGHVS and CDR2 FNYEAQ. There are 14 residues in the CDR3. Trimming took off 5 bases at V and 0 bases at J, with 9 bases between the two ends. The CDR3 loop reads CASSPWGSTDTQYF. CDR3 DNA: TGTGCCAGCAGCCCCTGGGGGAGCACAGATACGCAGTATTTT. The variable domain in full, completed from reference TRBV7-6 and TRBJ2-3, reads GAGVSQSPRYKVTKRGQDVALRCDPISGHVSLYWYRQALGQGPEFLTYFNYEAQQDKSGLPNDRFSAERPEGSISTLTIQRTEQRDSAMYRCASSPWGSTDTQYFGPGTRLTVL.

This clonotype has at least ten counts. The V call is TRBV25-1, the J call TRBJ1-1; perhaps TRBD1 as D (5 bases). This CDR3 region has 15 residues. V shed 2 bases and J shed 0 bases, with 10 bases lying between them. From germline, CDR1 is MGHDK and CDR2 SYGVNS. The DNA of the CDR3 is TGTGCCAGCAGTGAACCGGGACTCATGAACACTGAAGCTTTCTTT. Protein product: CASSEPGLMNTEAFF.

DNA of the CDR3: TGCAGTGCTAGATCTCCCCAAGGACAGACCCGCGAGCAGTACTTC. This translates into CSARSPQGQTREQYF. The rearrangement joins TRBV20-1 to TRBJ2-7; tentatively, D is TRBD1 (6 bases). The CDR3 has 15 residues. Germline values: CDR1 DFQATT, CDR2 SNEGSKA (reference sequence). Between the trimmed V and J ends, which lost 2 bases and 6 bases, there was a span of 20 bases.

This clonotype was found many times. The chain couples TRBV5-1 to TRBJ1-1; 8 bases align to TRBD1. Germline-derived CDR1 and CDR2 are SGHRS and YFSETQ. Trimming removed 5 bases from V and 1 base from J; junction bases left unmatched: 4. The CDR3 is 14 residues long. The CDR3 DNA sequence: TGCGCCAGCAGTAGGACAGGGACGAACACTGAAGCTTTCTTT. This sequence encodes CASSRTGTNTEAFF.